These T cell receptor beta chains were read from a single sample in a study of T cells in Graves' hyperthyroidism and ophthalmopathy. MiXCR, run by TCRdb on the multiplex PCR reads, gives a single entry per CDR3 protein. The sample contains around 97,000 distinct CDR3 sequences, roughly 47% of which appear only once. Sequenced: blood. These receptors all stem from a man aged 40-49 years with Graves' hyperthyroidism. CDR3s include the opening cysteine and the closing phenylalanine or tryptophan. The D gene is left open where the match is weak. Not every row has a clone size; where given, it reads once, few, many or a size class.

cdr3_nt | cdr3_aa | clone_size | cdr3_length | j_call | d_call | v_call
TGTGCCTGGAGCGCTGGACACTTCTATGGCTACACCTTC | CAWSAGHFYGYTF | . | 13 | TRBJ1-2 | . | TRBV7-8
TGTGCCAGCAGTCCGGTTGCGGGGGGCCCCACACATACGCAGTATTTT | CASSPVAGGPTHTQYF | . | 16 | TRBJ2-3 | TRBD2 | TRBV6-1
TGCGCCAGCAGTGAAAGGGGGTGGGCTCGCACAGATACGCAGTATTTT | CASSERGWARTDTQYF | once | 16 | TRBJ2-3 | . | TRBV10-1
TGTGCCAGCAGCTTAGTGGGGGTGGCGGGAGGGTCGGGGGATACGCAGTATTTT | CASSLVGVAGGSGDTQYF | . | 18 | TRBJ2-3 | TRBD2 | TRBV7-2
TGTGCCAGCAGCACTAGCGGGGACAGGTGGCAACCGCCCCAGCATTTT | CASSTSGDRWQPPQHF | . | 16 | TRBJ1-5 | TRBD1 | TRBV7-2
TGTGCCAGCAGCTTGCCGTTCTTC | CASSLPFF | many | 8 | TRBJ2-1 | . | TRBV7-2
TGCGCCAGCAGCTTACGGACAGGAAGAGGGAAACTGTTTTTT | CASSLRTGRGKLFF | . | 14 | TRBJ1-4 | TRBD1 | TRBV4-1
TGTGCCAGCAGCTATGGACAGGCCTCCTACGAGCAGTACTTC | CASSYGQASYEQYF | many | 14 | TRBJ2-7 | TRBD1 | TRBV5-6
TGTGCCAGCAGCGTAGCGGGACAGGTCTGGAACGAGCAGTACTTC | CASSVAGQVWNEQYF | many | 15 | TRBJ2-7 | TRBD1 | TRBV9
TGTGCCAGCAGTTGGACAGGCCCCCCGGAACATGAGCAGTTCTTC | CASSWTGPPEHEQFF | many | 15 | TRBJ2-1 | TRBD1 | TRBV6-2/TRBV6-3
TGCAGTGCTAGAGATCGGGCTAGCGGAGGCCTCACAGATACGCAGTATTTT | CSARDRASGGLTDTQYF | many | 17 | TRBJ2-3 | TRBD2 | TRBV20-1
TGTGCCAGCAGGGGGCGGGGGTCGGGCAATCAGCCCCAGCATTTT | CASRGRGSGNQPQHF | . | 15 | TRBJ1-5 | . | TRBV7-2
TGTGCCAGCAGTGAAGCCGCGGCAGGGGGTATCTACGAGCAGTACTTC | CASSEAAAGGIYEQYF | many | 16 | TRBJ2-7 | TRBD1 | TRBV6-1
TGCAGCGTTGGACAGGGTGACTATGGCTACACCTTC | CSVGQGDYGYTF | . | 12 | TRBJ1-2 | TRBD1 | TRBV29-1
TGTGCCACATATGGTCGGGACAGGGGGAGCGAGCAGTACTTC | CATYGRDRGSEQYF | once | 14 | TRBJ2-7 | TRBD1 | TRBV7-9
TGTGCCACCAGTGACCTTAGGGGGAGGGCCGGTGAGCAGTTCTTC | CATSDLRGRAGEQFF | . | 15 | TRBJ2-1 | . | TRBV24-1
TGTGCCAGCAGATCCGGTGGGGCTGAGCAGTTCTTC | CASRSGGAEQFF | . | 12 | TRBJ2-1 | . | TRBV7-9
TGCGCCAGCAGCCACCCCGGGACTAGGATCTACAATGAGCAGTTCTTC | CASSHPGTRIYNEQFF | many | 16 | TRBJ2-1 | TRBD2 | TRBV7-8
TGTGCCACCGACAGTCCCGGCTCCTACGAGCAGTACTTC | CATDSPGSYEQYF | . | 13 | TRBJ2-7 | . | TRBV10-3
TGTGCCAGCAGCTTAGCGAGGAACAGGGTTTACGAGCAGTACTTC | CASSLARNRVYEQYF | . | 15 | TRBJ2-7 | . | TRBV7-8
TGTGCCAGCAGCGTAGGGGACGGCTATGGCTACACCGGGGAGCTGTTTTTT | CASSVGDGYGYTGELFF | . | 17 | TRBJ2-2 | . | TRBV9
TGCGCCAGCAGCAGCCGGACAGGGGGCAAACAGAACACTGAAGCTTTCTTT | CASSSRTGGKQNTEAFF | . | 17 | TRBJ1-1 | TRBD1 | TRBV5-1
TGTGCTAGAGCTGCCCTGACAGGGAACTATGGCTACACCTTC | CARAALTGNYGYTF | . | 14 | TRBJ1-2 | TRBD1 | TRBV7-7
TGTGCCAGCAGCTTAGCGGGGGGAGGTTATGAAAAACTGTTTTTT | CASSLAGGGYEKLFF | once | 15 | TRBJ1-4 | . | TRBV7-9
TGTGCCAGCAGCCAGGCAACAGAAAATCAGCCCCAGCATTTT | CASSQATENQPQHF | many | 14 | TRBJ1-5 | . | TRBV4-2
TGTGCCATCTCTACACAGGGATCGCCCGGGGAGCTGTTTTTT | CAISTQGSPGELFF | many | 14 | TRBJ2-2 | . | TRBV19
TGTGCCAGCAGTTTTGAGTTGGAAGCTTTCTTT | CASSFELEAFF | . | 11 | TRBJ1-1 | . | TRBV12-3/TRBV12-4
TGTGCCAGCGGAGGGGAGACCCAGTACTTC | CASGGETQYF | few | 10 | TRBJ2-5 | . | TRBV6-1
TGTGCCAGCATCGTCGGCAGGGCGACCACTGAAGCTTTCTTT | CASIVGRATTEAFF | medium-sized | 14 | TRBJ1-1 | . | TRBV2
TGTGCCAGCAGCCTGACCGCAGGCTACGAGCAGTACTTC | CASSLTAGYEQYF | many | 13 | TRBJ2-7 | . | TRBV7-8
TGTGCCACCAGCACCTGGGCAGGGGAGACTATGCAGTACTTC | CATSTWAGETMQYF | . | 14 | TRBJ2-7 | . | TRBV15
TGTGCCATCAGTGAGGCGCAAGACTACAATGAGCAGTTCTTC | CAISEAQDYNEQFF | many | 14 | TRBJ2-1 | . | TRBV10-3
TGCAGTGCTAGGGGCCGGGGTTCCTTTTCCCCGTACTTC | CSARGRGSFSPYF | . | 13 | TRBJ2-5 | . | TRBV20-1
TGCAGTGCTAGGGCTAGCGGGAGGATCCAGTACTTC | CSARASGRIQYF | . | 12 | TRBJ2-5 | TRBD2 | TRBV20-1
TGTGCCAGCGGGGGGGGGGTAGGCTCGGGTGAAAAACTGTTTTTT | CASGGGVGSGEKLFF | . | 15 | TRBJ1-4 | . | TRBV2
TGTGCCACCAGCAGGGTGACTAGCACAGATACGCAGTACTTT | CATSRVTSTDTQYF | . | 14 | TRBJ2-3 | TRBD2 | TRBV15
TGTGCCAGCAGCTCTAGGGAGGGACTTGTAGGAGAGACCCAGTACTTC | CASSSREGLVGETQYF | many | 16 | TRBJ2-5 | TRBD2 | TRBV11-1
TGTGCCAGCAGTGAGAGGGGACTAGCGGGAGTTCTTGAGCATTTT | CASSERGLAGVLEHF | . | 15 | TRBJ1-5 | . | TRBV2
TGTGCCAGCAAAAGCGGCAGCACAGATACGCAGTATTTT | CASKSGSTDTQYF | many | 13 | TRBJ2-3 | . | TRBV9
TGTGCCAGCAGTGAAGCGGCAGGGGGTCAGCCCCAGCATTTT | CASSEAAGGQPQHF | many | 14 | TRBJ1-5 | TRBD1 | TRBV2
TGTGCCAGCAGTGGGGGCGGGGGGGCGGATACGCAGTATTTT | CASSGGGGADTQYF | many | 14 | TRBJ2-3 | TRBD2 | TRBV6-1
TGTGCCAGCAGCCAAATGAGGACCGATGGCTACACCTTC | CASSQMRTDGYTF | many | 13 | TRBJ1-2 | . | TRBV3-1
TGTGCCAGCAGCTTAGCGTATATGGGACACACCCAGCATTTT | CASSLAYMGHTQHF | many | 14 | TRBJ1-5 | . | TRBV7-2
TGTGCCAGCAGTTTGGCCGGCGGACAACAAGAGACCCAGTACTTC | CASSLAGGQQETQYF | many | 15 | TRBJ2-5 | . | TRBV12-3/TRBV12-4
TGTGCCACCAGTGATCGCGGACTAAACACCGGGGAGCTGTTTTTT | CATSDRGLNTGELFF | . | 15 | TRBJ2-2 | . | TRBV24-1
TGTGCCAGCAGCCTGTGGGTAGGGGGTAATATCGGGGCCAACGTCCTGACTTTC | CASSLWVGGNIGANVLTF | . | 18 | TRBJ2-6 | . | TRBV7-3
TGTGCCAGCAGCCAAGATGGGTTCCGGGACAGCAACTATGGCTACACCTTC | CASSQDGFRDSNYGYTF | . | 17 | TRBJ1-2 | TRBD1 | TRBV3-1
TGTGCCAGCAGCGTAGAGGGACTAGCGGTTTACAATGAGCAGTTCTTC | CASSVEGLAVYNEQFF | many | 16 | TRBJ2-1 | TRBD2 | TRBV9
TGTGCCAGCAGTCCTCGGAGGACAGGGGGATATGGCTACACCTTC | CASSPRRTGGYGYTF | . | 15 | TRBJ1-2 | TRBD1 | TRBV27
TGTGCCAGCAGTTACAGAGGGGGGAAGACTGAAGCTTTCTTT | CASSYRGGKTEAFF | . | 14 | TRBJ1-1 | . | TRBV6-5
TGTGCCAGTAGTTATGCGTTGAGGGGCAACACTGAAGCTTTCTTT | CASSYALRGNTEAFF | . | 15 | TRBJ1-1 | . | TRBV19
TGCAGTACACAGCGTCCCCGGGACTCGGCCAAGGACGAGCAGTACTTC | CSTQRPRDSAKDEQYF | many | 16 | TRBJ2-7 | . | TRBV20-1
TGCGCCAGCAGGGAAGACGGTAACCTCGGGCAGCCCCAGCATTTT | CASREDGNLGQPQHF | many | 15 | TRBJ1-5 | . | TRBV5-1
TGCGCCAGCAGTCGAGTTGCGAACACTGAAGCTTTCTTT | CASSRVANTEAFF | many | 13 | TRBJ1-1 | . | TRBV4-1
TGTGCCAGCAGCCCTGATAGTTACGTCAACTACAATGAGCAGTTCTTC | CASSPDSYVNYNEQFF | many | 16 | TRBJ2-1 | . | TRBV11-3
TGCGCCAGCAGCACTAGCAGTCCGGGACTAGCTTACGAGCAGTACTTC | CASSTSSPGLAYEQYF | . | 16 | TRBJ2-7 | TRBD2 | TRBV10-2
TGCAGTGCATTAACAGGGACCTATGGCTACACCTTC | CSALTGTYGYTF | . | 12 | TRBJ1-2 | . | TRBV20-1
TGTGCCAGCAGCTTAGCTAGAACTAGCGGGGGGGATGATGAGCAGTTCTTC | CASSLARTSGGDDEQFF | many | 17 | TRBJ2-1 | TRBD2 | TRBV7-3
TGTGCCATCAGTGAGGAGGGGCCCCCTCTTACGGCTGAAGCTTTCTTT | CAISEEGPPLTAEAFF | many | 16 | TRBJ1-1 | . | TRBV10-3
TGTGCCAGCAGCTTTACAGGGGGCGCGGAAGCTTTCTTT | CASSFTGGAEAFF | many | 13 | TRBJ1-1 | TRBD1 | TRBV7-9